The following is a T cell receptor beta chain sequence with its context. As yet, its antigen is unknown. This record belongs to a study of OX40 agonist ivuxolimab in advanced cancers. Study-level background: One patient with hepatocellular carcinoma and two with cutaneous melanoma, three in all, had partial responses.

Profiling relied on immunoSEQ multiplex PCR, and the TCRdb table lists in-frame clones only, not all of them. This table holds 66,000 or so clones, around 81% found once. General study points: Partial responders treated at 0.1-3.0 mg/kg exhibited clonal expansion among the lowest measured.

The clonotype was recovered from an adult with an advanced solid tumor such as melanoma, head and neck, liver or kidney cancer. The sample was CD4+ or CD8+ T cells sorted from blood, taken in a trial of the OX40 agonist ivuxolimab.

This CDR3 is CASSFNPVLPSVYEQYF. DNA of the CDR3: TGTGCCAGCAGCTTTAACCCCGTGCTTCCCTCCGTCTACGAGCAGTACTTC. The J gene is TRBJ2-7, the V gene TRBV7-2; D gene uncertain. Germline CDR1 reads SGHTA; CDR2 reads FQGNSA. Trimming left V 3 bases short and J 3 bases short, with 21 bases between. This CDR3 is built from 17 residues.